This entry describes one TCR beta chain. There is no known antigen for this receptor. No quality values exist for individual bases; no much larger clone is one base distant. Read against the paper, the sample's time point label means: baseline before first vaccination. Vaccinee samples were obtained from the UK trials COV001 and COV002, which included a single-blind randomized controlled phase 2/3 trial of AZD1222 (ChAdOx1 nCoV-19) in healthy adults. For TCRbeta chain sequencing, PBMC samples were collected from trial participants at day 0 and at day 28 after the second dose. The data were obtained in a study of T cell responses to AZD1222 COVID-19 vaccine (dated by TCRdb to about 2021). Some background on the complete study: AZD1222 recipients with second doses at about 4 weeks or about 12 weeks were pooled, because spike-specific TCR depth and breadth did not differ between schedules. TCR sequencing was performed for roughly 250 trial participants, of whom about 200 were given two doses of AZD1222 and approximately 25 were given two doses of MenACWY control vaccine. Trial participants were enrolled by age into 18-55, 56-69 and 70-plus year subgroups, with roughly 160, 29 and 62 TCR-sequenced participants respectively. The full study reports these points: Because no day 14 peak-response samples were available, the repertoires could be characterized only after the peak T cell response. The vaccine-associated CD4 TCRs covered the entire spike protein, and the dominant responses fell in regions 160-218 and 743-854. Reportedly, close to half of the unique spike-specific TCRs recognized epitopes lying outside the regions that are mutated in the B.1.351 and B.1.1.7 variants. Spike-specific TCR breadth and depth rose significantly after two AZD1222 doses compared with day 0 and with MenACWY recipients. Participants were mostly white British and included more females than males, and it was suggested by the authors that clonal diversity may have been underestimated. Conclusions about previously exposed vaccinees were limited because only a handful of AZD1222 recipients were SARS-CoV-2 seropositive at baseline. The 56-69-year group was small, and its depth increase did not reach significance, likely because of low power.

The CDR3 holds 19 amino acids from the cysteine to the phenylalanine. Of all the DNA, just the CDR3 is kept, 57 bases in frame from base 1. V is trimmed back by 3 bases and J by 4 bases, and the junction contains 14 bases that no gene match accounts for. The germline V gene provides CDR1 SNHLY and CDR2 FYNNEI. The CDR3 regions of human TCRbeta chains were subjected to immunosequencing. The original methods were these. Repertoire TCRs were matched against a reference library of SARS-CoV-2-specific TCRs generated with the MIRA antigen-specificity platform. Breadth was defined as the fraction of unique TCRs that were SARS-CoV-2-associated. Depth was defined as the fraction of total T cells that were SARS-CoV-2-associated. Each spike-specific TCR was assigned to its reactive spike region and to a CD4 or CD8 class using the MIRA data. Log10-transformed breadth and depth values were compared by one-way ANOVA with Sidak's multiple comparisons tests. TCRdb took this table from immuneACCESS and kept in-frame rearrangements with V and J called. Such tables lack part of the clones; where checked against another copy, unresolved V genes explain under half of the gap, and the rest is unexplained. V and J calls and clone size are those listed in that table; D and trimming were worked out from the DNA. Across this sample there are 150,000 to 160,000 clones, with roughly nine tenths seen only once. 15% to 20% of the sample is taken by the ten largest.

The source of this sequence is an adult in good health. The V and J genes are TRBV2 and TRBJ2-3, with 12 central nucleotides matching TRBD2. The sequenced sample was peripheral blood, obtained on day 0 of AZD1222 vaccination. The nucleotide sequence is TGTGCCAGCAGTGACGGGACTAGCGGGCCTCTCCTCTACGCAGATACGCAGTATTTT. This yields the protein CASSDGTSGPLLYADTQYF. The variable domain in full, with residues beyond the CDR3 obtained from the reference TRBV2 and TRBJ2-3 genes, is EPEVTQTPSHQVTQMGQEVILRCVPISNHLYFYWYRQILGQKVEFLVSFYNNEISEKSEIFDDQFSVERPDGSNFTLKIRSTKLEDSAMYFCASSDGTSGPLLYADTQYFGPGTRLTVL.